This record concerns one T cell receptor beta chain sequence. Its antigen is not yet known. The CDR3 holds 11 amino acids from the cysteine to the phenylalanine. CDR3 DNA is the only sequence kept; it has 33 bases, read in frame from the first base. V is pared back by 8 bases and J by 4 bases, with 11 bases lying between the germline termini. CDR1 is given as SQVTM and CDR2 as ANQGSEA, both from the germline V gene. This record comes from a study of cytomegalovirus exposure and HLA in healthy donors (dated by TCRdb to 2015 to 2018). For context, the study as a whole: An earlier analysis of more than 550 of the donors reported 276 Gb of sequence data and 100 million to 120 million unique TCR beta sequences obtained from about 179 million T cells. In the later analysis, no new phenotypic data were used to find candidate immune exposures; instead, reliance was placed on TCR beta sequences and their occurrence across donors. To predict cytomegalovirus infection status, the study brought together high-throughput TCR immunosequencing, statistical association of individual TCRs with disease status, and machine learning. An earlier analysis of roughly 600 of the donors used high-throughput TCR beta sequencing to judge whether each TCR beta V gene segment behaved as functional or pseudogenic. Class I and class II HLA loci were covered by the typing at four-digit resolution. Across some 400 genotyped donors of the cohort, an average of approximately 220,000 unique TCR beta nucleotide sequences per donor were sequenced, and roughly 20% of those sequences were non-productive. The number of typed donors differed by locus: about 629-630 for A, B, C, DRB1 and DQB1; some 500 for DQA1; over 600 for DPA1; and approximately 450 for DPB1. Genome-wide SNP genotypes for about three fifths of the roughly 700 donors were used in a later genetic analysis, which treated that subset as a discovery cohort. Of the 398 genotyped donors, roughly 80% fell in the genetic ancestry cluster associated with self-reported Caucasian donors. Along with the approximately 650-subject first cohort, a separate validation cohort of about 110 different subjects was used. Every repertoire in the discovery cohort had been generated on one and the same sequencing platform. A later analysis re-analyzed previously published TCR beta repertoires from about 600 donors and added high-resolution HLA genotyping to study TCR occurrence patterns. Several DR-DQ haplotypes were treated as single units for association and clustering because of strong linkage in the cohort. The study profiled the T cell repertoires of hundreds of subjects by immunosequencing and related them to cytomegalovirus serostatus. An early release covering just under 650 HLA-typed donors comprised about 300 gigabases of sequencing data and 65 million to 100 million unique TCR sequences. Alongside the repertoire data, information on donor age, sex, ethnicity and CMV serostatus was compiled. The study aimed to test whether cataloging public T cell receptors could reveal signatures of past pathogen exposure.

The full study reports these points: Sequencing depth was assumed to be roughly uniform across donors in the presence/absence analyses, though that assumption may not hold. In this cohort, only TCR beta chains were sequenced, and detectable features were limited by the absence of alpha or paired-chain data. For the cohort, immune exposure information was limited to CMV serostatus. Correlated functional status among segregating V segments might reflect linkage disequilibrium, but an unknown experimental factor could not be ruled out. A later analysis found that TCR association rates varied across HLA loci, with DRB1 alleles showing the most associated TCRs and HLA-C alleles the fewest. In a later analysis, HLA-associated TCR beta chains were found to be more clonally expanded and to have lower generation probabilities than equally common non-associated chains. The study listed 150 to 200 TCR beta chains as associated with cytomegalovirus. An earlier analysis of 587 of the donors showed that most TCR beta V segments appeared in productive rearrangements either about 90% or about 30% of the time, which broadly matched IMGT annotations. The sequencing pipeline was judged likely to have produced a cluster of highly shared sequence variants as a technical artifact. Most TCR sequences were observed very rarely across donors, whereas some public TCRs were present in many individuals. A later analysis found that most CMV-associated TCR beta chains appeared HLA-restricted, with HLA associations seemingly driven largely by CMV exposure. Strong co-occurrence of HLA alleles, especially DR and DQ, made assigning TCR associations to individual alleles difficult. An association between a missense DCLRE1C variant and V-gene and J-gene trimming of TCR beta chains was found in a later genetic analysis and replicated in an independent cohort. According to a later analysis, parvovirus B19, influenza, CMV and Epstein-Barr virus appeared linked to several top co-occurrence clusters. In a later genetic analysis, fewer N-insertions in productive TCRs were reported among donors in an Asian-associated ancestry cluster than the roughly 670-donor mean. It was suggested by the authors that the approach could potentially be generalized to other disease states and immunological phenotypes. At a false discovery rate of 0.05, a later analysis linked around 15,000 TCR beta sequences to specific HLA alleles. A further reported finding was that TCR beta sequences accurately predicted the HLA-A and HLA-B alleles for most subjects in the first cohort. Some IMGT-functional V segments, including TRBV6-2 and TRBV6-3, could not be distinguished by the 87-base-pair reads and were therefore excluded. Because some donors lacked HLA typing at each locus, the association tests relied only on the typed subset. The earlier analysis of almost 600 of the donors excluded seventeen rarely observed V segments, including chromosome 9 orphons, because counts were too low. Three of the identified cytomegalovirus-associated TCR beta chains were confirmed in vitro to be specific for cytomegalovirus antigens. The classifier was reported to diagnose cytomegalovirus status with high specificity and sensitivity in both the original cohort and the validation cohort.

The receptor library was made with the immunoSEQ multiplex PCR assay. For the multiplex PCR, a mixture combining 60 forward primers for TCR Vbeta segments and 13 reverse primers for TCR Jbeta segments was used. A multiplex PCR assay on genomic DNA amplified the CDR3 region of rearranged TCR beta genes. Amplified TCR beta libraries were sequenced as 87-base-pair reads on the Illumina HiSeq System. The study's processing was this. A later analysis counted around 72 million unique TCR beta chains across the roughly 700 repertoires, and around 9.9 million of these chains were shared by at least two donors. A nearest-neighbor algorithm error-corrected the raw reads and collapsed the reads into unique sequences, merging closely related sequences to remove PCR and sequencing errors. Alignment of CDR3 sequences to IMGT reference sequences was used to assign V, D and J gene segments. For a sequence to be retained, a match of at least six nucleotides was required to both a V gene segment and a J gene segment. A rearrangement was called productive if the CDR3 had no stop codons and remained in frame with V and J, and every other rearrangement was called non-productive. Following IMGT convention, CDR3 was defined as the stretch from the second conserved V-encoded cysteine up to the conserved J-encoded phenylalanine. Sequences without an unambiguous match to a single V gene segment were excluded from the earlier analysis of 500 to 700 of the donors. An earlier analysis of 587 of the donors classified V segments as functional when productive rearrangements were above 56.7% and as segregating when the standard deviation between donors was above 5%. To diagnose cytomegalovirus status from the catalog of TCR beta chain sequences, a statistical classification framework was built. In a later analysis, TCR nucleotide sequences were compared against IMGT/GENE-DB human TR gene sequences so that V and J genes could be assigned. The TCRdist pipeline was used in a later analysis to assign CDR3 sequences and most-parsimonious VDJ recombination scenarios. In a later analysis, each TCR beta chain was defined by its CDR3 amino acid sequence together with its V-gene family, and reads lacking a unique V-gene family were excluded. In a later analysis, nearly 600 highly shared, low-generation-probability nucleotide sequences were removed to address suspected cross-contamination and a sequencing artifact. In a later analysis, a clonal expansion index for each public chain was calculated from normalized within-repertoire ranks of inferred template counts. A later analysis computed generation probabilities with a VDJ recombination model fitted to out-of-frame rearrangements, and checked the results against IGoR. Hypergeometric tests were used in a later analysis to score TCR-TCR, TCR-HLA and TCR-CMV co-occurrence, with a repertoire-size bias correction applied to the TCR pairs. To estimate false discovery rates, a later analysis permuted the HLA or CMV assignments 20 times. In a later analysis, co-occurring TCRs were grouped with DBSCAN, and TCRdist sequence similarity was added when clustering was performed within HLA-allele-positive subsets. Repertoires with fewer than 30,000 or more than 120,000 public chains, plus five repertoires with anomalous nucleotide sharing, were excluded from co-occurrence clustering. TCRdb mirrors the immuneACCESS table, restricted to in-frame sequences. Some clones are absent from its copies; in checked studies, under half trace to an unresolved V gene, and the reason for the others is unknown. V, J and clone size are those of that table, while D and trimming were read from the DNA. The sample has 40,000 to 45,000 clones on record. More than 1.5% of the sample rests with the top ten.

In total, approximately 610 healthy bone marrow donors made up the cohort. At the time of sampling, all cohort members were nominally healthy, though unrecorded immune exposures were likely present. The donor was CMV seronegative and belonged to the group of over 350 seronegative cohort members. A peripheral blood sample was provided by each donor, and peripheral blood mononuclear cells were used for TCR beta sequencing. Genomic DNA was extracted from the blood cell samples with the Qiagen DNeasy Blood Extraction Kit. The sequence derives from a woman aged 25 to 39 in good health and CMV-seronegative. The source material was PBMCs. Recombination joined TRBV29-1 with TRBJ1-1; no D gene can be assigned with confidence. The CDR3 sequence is CSPYRGTEAFF. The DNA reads TGCAGCCCCTATCGGGGCACTGAAGCTTTCTTT.